Here is one T cell receptor beta chain with its context. The data are from a study of CD8 T cells in Susac syndrome. Roughly 0.5 to 1 ug RNA was reverse transcribed with random hexamers. A single record per CDR3 protein comes from TCRdb applying MiXCR to the immunoSEQ multiplex PCR reads. The data show under 200,000 distinct CDR3 sequences, 85% to 95% seen once. Germline V gene sequence: CDR1 MDHEN, CDR2 SYDVKM. The CDR3 runs to 16 residues. Sequencing used CD4+ T cells from PBMCs. The TCR sequence derives from a human donor in good health. V gene TRBV28 combines with J gene TRBJ2-7; 8 bases align to TRBD1. The CDR3 DNA follows: TGTGTAGTGGGACAGGCTATCGCGGTCGGCTCCTACGAGCAGTACGTC. Encoded protein: CVVGQAIAVGSYEQYV.